This T cell receptor beta chain was profiled in a study of CD8+CD57+ T cells in acquired aplastic anemia. In its sample, this clonotype was seen many times. No antigen is known for it. The template used for profiling TCR beta VDJ and CDR3 was genomic DNA. TCRdb fed the reads into MiXCR, producing one record per CDR3 protein. The sample holds some 150,000 distinct CDR3 sequences, roughly 43% seen once. From germline, CDR1 is LNHNV and CDR2 YYDKDF (reference sequence). The CDR3 spans 16 residues. Trimming at V came to 0 bases and at J to 6 bases, leaving 10 bases not matched to a gene. Study conclusions and caveats: About 29 sequences, all CD8+ CDR3, were shared between patients and controls.

Patients chosen for sequencing had CD8+CD57+ cells that had expanded, as shown by flow cytometry. This sequence joins TRBV15 and TRBJ2-7; 8 bases line up with TRBD2. Input material: sorted CD4+, CD8+, or CD8+CD57+ T cells (not recorded which) from PBMCs. This receptor was obtained from a human donor with aplastic anemia. CDR3 nucleotide sequence: TGTGCCACCAGCAGAGAGGGGTCCAGCGGACTAGCCGAGCAGTACTTC. Translation: CATSREGSSGLAEQYF.